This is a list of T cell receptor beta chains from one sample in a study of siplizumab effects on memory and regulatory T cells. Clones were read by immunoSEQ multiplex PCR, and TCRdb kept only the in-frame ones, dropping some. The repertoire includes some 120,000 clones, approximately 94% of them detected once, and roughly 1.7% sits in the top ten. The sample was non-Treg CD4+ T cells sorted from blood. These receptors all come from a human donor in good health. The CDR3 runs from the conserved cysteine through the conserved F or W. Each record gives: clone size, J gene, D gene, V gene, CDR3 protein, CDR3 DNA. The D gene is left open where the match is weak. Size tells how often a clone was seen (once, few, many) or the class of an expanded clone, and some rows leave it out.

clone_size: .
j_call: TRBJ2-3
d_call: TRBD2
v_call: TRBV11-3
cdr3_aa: CASSFGGRAVTQYF
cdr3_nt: TGTGCCAGCAGCTTCGGCGGGAGGGCCGTTACGCAGTATTTT

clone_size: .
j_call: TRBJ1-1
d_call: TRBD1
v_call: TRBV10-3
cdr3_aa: CAIRMTGALMNTEAFF
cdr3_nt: TGTGCCATCAGAATGACAGGGGCCCTCATGAACACTGAAGCTTTCTTT

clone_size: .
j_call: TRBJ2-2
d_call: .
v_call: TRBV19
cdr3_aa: CASSMLLPSGELFF
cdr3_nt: TGTGCCAGTAGTATGCTGCTCCCCAGCGGGGAGCTGTTTTTT

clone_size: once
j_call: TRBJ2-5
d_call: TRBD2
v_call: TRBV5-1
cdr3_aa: CASSPGLAGALRETQYF
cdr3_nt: TGCGCCAGCAGCCCAGGACTAGCGGGAGCCCTGAGAGAGACCCAGTACTTC

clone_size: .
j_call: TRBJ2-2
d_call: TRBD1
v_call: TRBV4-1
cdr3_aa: CASSQVPGQIRGAVF
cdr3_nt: TGCGCCAGCAGCCAAGTCCCGGGACAGATCCGGGGAGCTGTTTTT

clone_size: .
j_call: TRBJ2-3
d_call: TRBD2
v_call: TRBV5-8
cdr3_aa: CASSLVRGGITDTQYF
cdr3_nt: TGTGCCAGCAGCTTGGTTCGGGGGGGGATAACAGATACGCAGTATTTT

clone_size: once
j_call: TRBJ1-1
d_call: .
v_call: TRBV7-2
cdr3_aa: CASSLVGISNTEAFF
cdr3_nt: TGTGCCAGCAGCTTAGTAGGGATCTCGAACACTGAAGCTTTCTTT

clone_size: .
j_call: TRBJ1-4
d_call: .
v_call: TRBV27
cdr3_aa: CATSPVKKLFF
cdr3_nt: TGTGCCACCTCCCCCGTCAAAAAACTGTTTTTT

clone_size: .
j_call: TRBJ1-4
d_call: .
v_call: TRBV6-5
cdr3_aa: CASSYRGGATNEKLFF
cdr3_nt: TGTGCCAGCAGTTACAGGGGGGGGGCAACTAATGAAAAACTGTTTTTT

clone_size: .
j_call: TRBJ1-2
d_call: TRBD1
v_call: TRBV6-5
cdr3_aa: CASSYSGQGRGYTF
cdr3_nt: TGTGCCAGCAGTTACTCGGGACAGGGACGCGGCTACACCTTC

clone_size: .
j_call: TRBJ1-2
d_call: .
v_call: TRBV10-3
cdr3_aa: CAISAGEGYTF
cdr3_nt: TGTGCCATCAGTGCCGGGGAGGGCTACACCTTC

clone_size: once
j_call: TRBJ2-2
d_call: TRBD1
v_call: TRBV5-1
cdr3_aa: CASRGTGATGELFF
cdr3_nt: TGCGCCAGCAGAGGGACAGGAGCCACCGGGGAGCTGTTTTTT

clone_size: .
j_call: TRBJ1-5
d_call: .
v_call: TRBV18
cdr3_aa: CASSPQGSDQPQHF
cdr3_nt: TGTGCCAGCTCACCACAGGGGAGCGATCAGCCCCAGCATTTT

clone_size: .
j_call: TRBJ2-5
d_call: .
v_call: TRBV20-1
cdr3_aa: CSARDPETQYF
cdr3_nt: TGCAGTGCTAGAGATCCGGAGACCCAGTACTTC

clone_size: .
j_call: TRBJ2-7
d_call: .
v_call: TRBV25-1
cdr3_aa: CASSDWPSYEQYF
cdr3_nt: TGTGCCAGCAGTGATTGGCCAAGCTACGAGCAGTACTTC

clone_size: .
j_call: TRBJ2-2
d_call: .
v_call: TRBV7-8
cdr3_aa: CASRPPRVTGELFF
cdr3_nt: TGTGCCAGCAGGCCGCCTAGGGTCACCGGGGAGCTGTTTTTT

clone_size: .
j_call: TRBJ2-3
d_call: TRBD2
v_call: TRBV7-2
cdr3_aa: CASSLARIAGGSTDTQYF
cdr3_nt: TGTGCCAGCAGCTTGGCTAGAATAGCGGGAGGAAGCACAGATACGCAGTATTTT

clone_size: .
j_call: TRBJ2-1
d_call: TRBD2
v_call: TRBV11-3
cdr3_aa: CASSLGLAGEGKDEQFF
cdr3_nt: TGTGCCAGCAGCTTAGGTCTAGCGGGGGAAGGGAAGGATGAGCAGTTCTTC

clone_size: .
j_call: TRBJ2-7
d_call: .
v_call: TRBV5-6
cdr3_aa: CASSLGGTRYEQYF
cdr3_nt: TGTGCCAGCAGCTTGGGGGGGACCAGATACGAGCAGTACTTC

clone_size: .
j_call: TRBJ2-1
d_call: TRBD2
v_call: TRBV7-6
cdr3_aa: CASSLERVGTSGSYEQFF
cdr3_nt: TGTGCCAGCAGCTTAGAACGGGTGGGGACTAGCGGGAGTTATGAGCAGTTCTTC